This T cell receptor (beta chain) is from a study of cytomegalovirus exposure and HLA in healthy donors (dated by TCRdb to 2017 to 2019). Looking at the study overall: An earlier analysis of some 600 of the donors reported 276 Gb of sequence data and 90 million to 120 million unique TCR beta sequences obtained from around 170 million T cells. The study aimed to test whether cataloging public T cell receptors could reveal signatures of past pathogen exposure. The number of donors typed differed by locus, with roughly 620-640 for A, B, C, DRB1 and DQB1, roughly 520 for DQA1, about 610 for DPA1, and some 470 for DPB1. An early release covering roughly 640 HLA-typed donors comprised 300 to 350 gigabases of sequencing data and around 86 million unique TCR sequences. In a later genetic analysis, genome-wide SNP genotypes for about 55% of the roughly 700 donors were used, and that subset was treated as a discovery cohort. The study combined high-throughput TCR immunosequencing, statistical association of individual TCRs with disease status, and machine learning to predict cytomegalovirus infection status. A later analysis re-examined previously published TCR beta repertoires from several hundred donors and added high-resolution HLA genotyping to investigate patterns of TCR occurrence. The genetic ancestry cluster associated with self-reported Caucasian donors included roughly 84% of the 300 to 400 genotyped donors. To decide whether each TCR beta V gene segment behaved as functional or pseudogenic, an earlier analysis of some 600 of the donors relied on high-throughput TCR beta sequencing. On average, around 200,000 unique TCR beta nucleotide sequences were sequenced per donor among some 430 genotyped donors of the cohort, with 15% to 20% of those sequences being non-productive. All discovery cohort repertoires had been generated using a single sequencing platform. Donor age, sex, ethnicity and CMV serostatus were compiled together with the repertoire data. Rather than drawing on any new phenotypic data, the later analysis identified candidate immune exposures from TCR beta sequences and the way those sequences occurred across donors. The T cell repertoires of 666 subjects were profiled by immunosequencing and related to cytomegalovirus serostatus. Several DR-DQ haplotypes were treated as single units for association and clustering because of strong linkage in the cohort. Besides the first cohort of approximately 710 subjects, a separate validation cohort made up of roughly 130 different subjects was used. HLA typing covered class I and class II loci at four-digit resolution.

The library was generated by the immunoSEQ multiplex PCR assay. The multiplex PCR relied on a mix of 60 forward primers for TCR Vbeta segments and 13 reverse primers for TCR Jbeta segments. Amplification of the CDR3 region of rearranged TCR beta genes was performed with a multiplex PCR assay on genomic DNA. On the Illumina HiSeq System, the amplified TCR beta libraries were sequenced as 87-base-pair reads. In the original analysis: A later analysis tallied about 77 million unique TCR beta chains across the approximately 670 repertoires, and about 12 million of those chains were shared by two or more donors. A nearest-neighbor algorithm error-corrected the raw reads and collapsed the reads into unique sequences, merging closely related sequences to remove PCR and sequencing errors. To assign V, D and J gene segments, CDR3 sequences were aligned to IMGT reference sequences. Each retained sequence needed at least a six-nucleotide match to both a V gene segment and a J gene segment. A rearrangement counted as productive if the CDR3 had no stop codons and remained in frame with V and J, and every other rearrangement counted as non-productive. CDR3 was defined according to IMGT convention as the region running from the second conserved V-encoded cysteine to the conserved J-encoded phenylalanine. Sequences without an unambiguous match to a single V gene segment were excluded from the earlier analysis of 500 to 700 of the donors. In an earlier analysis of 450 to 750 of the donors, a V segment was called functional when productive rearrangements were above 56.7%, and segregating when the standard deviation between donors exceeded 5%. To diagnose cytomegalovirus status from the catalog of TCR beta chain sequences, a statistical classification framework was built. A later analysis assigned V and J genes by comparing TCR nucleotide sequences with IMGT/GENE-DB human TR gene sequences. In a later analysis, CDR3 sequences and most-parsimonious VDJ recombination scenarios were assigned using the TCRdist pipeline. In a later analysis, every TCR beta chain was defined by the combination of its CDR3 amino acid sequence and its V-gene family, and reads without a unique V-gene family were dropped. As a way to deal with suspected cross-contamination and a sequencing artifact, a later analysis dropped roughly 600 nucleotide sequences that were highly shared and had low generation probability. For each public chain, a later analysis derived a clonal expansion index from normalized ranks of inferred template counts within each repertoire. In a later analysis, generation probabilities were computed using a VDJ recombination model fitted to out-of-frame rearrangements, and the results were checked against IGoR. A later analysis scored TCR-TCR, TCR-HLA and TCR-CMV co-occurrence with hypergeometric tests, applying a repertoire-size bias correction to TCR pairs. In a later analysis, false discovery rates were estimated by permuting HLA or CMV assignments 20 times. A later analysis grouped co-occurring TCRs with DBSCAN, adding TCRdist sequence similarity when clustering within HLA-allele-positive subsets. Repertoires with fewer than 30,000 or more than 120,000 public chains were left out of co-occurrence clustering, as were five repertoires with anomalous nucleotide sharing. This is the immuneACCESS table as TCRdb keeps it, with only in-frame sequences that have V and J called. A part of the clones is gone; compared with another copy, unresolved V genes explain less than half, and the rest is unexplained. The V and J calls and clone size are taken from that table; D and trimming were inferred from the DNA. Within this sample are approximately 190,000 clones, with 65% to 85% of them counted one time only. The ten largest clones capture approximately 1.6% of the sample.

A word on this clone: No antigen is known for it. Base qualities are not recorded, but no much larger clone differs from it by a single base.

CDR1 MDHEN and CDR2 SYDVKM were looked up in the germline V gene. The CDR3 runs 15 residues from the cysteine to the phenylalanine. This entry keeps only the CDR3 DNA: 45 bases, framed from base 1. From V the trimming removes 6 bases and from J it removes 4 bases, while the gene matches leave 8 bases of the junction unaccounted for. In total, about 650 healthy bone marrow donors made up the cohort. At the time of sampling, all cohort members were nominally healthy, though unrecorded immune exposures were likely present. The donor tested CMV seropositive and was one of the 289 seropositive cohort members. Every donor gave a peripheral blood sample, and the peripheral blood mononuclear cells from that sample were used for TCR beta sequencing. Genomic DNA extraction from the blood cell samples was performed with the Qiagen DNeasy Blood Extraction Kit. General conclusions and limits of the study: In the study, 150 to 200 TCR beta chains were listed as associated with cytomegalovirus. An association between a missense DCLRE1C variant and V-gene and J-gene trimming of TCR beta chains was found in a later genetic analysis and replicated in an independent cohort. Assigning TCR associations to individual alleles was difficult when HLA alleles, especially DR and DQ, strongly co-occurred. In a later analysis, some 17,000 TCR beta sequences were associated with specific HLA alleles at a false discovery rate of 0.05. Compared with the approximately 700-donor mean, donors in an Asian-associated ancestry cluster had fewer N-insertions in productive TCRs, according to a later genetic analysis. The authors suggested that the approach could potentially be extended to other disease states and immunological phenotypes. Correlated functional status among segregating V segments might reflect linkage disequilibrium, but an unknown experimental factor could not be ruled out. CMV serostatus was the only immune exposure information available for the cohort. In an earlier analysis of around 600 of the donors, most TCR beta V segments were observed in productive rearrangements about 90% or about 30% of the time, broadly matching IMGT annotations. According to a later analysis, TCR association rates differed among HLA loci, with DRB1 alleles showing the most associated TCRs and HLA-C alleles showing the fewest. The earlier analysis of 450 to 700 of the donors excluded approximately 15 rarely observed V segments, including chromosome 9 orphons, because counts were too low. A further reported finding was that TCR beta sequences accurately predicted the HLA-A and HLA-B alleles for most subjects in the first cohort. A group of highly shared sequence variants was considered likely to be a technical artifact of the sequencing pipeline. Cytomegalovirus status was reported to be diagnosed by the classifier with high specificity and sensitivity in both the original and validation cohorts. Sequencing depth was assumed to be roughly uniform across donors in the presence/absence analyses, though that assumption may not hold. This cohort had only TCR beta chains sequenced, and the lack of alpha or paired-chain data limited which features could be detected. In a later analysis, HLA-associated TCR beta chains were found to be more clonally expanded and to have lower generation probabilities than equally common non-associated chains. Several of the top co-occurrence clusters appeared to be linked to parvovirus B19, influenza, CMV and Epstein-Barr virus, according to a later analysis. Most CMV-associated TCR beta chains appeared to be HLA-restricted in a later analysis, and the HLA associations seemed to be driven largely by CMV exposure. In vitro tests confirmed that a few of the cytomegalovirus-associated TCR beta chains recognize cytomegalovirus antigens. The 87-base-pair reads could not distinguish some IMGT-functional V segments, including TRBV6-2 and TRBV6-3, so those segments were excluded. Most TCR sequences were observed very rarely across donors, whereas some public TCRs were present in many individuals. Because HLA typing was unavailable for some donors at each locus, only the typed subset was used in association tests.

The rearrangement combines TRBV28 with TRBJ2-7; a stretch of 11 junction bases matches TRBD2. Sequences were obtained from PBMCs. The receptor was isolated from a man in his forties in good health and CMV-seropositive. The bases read TGTGCCAGCAGCTATCCGGGACTAGCGGATTACGAGCAGTACTTC. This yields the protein CASSYPGLADYEQYF.